Following are 19 T cell receptor beta chains from one sample sequenced in a study of cytomegalovirus exposure and HLA in healthy donors. Both 60 Vbeta primers and 13 Jbeta primers went into the PCR. Produced via immunoSEQ multiplex PCR; TCRdb's table is partial and in-frame only. The sample carries some 170,000 clones, roughly 79% recorded once. The specimen sequenced was PBMCs. Every receptor here comes from a woman aged 45-65 years in good health and CMV-seronegative.

This clone came up a few times. The chain has TRBV27 and TRBJ1-2; possible D gene TRBD1, 5 bases. The ends were cut back, 6 bases at V and 2 bases at J, with 10 bases in the middle. The CDR3 sequence is 13 residues long. Germline V gene lookup returns CDR1 MNHEY and CDR2 SMNVEV (reference sequence). The CDR3 coding sequence is TGTGCCAGCAGAACGACAGAAAACTATGGCTACACCTTC. Residues: CASRTTENYGYTF.

The rearrangement links TRBV28 to TRBJ1-2; 8 bases agree with TRBD1. The CDR3 contains 14 residues. CDR1 and CDR2 from the germline V gene are MDHEN and SYDVKM. The V segment lost 7 bases and the J segment 4 bases; nucleotides outside the gene matches: 8. CDR3: CASTSSGQVYGYTF. DNA of the CDR3: TGTGCCAGCACATCCTCGGGACAGGTCTATGGCTACACCTTC.

The chain is built from TRBV27 and TRBJ1-6; unclear D gene. The CDR3 loop spans 12 amino acids. CDR1 and CDR2 (germline): MNHEY, SMNVEV (reference sequence). With 6 bases removed from V and 10 bases from J, the gap between germline ends came to 10 bases. In nucleotides, the CDR3 is TGTGCCAGCAGGGCCCCTTTCTCACCCCTCCACTTT. Its protein is CASRAPFSPLHF.

The chain employs TRBV5-3 and TRBJ2-7, with D possibly matching TRBD2 (6 bases). TRBV5-3 has ORF status, its function being uncertain. Trimming left V 0 bases short and J 7 bases short, with 14 bases between. This CDR3 contains 14 residues. CDR3 protein: CARSLGQGGNEQYF. The DNA of the CDR3 is TGTGCCAGAAGCTTGGGGCAGGGAGGTAATGAGCAGTACTTC.

The V gene is TRBV30, the J gene TRBJ2-7; D possibly corresponds to TRBD2 (7 bases). V lost 0 bases and J lost 10, with 10 bases in between. Germline V gene sequence: CDR1 GTSNPN, CDR2 SVGIG (reference sequence). The CDR3 covers 11 residues. The chain's CDR3 is CAWSVGGEQYF. The CDR3 DNA reads as TGTGCCTGGAGTGTAGGGGGGGAACAGTACTTC. The full variable domain, rest sourced from reference TRBV30 and TRBJ2-7, is SQTIHQWPATLVQPVGSPLSLECTVEGTSNPNLYWYRQAAGRGLQLLFYSVGIGQISSEVPQNLSASRPQDRQFILSSKKLLLSDSGFYLCAWSVGGEQYFGPGTRLTVT.

This rearrangement joins TRBV15 to TRBJ1-4; TRBD1 agrees at 9 bases. This CDR3 has 16 residues. CDR1 and CDR2 (germline): LNHNV, YYDKDF (reference sequence). The junction had 7 bases not matched to a gene; V was cut back by 0 bases and J by 8 bases. CDR3 region: CATSRDNPGTGEKLFF. The CDR3 DNA sequence: TGTGCCACCAGCAGAGACAACCCGGGGACAGGGGAAAAACTGTTTTTT.

The genes are TRBV30 and TRBJ2-2; the D gene is possibly TRBD2 (5 bases). V was trimmed by 5 bases and J by 4 bases, leaving 11 bases between them. The CDR3 is made up of 13 amino acids. From germline, CDR1 is GTSNPN and CDR2 SVGIG (reference sequence). The CDR3 sequence is CAWGLTSTGELFF. In DNA, the CDR3 is TGTGCCTGGGGACTCACGAGCACCGGGGAGCTGTTTTTT.

The rearrangement joins TRBV2 to TRBJ1-3; D is undetermined. CDR3 length equals 12 residues. Germline CDR1 and CDR2: SNHLY and FYNNEI. V lost 11 bases, J lost 4 bases, and 12 bases lay in between. CDR3: CASSERGNTIYF. In nucleotides, the CDR3 is TGTGCCTCCTCGGAGCGGGGAAACACCATATATTTT.

This clone was seen just once. The CDR3: CASSISYNEQFF. CDR3 coding DNA: TGTGCCAGCAGTATATCCTACAATGAGCAGTTCTTC. The chain has TRBV28 and TRBJ2-1, with no clear D. Germline CDR1 and CDR2: MDHEN and SYDVKM. V lost 5 bases to trimming and J lost 1 base, with 3 bases between them. The CDR3 covers 12 residues. The full variable domain, its missing parts supplied by reference TRBV28 and TRBJ2-1, is DVKVTQSSRYLVKRTGEKVFLECVQDMDHENMFWYRQDPGLGLRLIYFSYDVKMKEKGDIPEGYSVSREKKERFSLILESASTNQTSMYLCASSISYNEQFFGPGTRLTVL.

V gene TRBV14 combines with J gene TRBJ1-1; 12 bases map to TRBD1. The germline V gene has CDR1 SGHDN and CDR2 FVKESK. Germline trimming cut 1 base from V and 0 bases from J; bases unmatched to any gene: 9. The CDR3 runs to 19 residues. CDR3: CASSQGFWDRGRMNTEAFF. CDR3 DNA sequence: TGTGCCAGCAGCCAAGGATTTTGGGACAGGGGGCGCATGAACACTGAAGCTTTCTTT.

V and J are TRBV18 and TRBJ2-1; D may be TRBD2 (6 bases). CDR1 and CDR2 (germline): KGHSH, LQKENI. Trimming removed 2 bases from V and 6 bases from J, with 14 bases in between. The CDR3 is 15 amino acids. The CDR3 nucleotides are TGTGCCAGCTCACCAGAGACTAGTGGTCGCAATGAGCAGTTCTTC. Translated: CASSPETSGRNEQFF.

The gene calls are TRBV18 and TRBJ2-2; D perhaps matches TRBD1 (5 bases). CDR3 length equals 16 residues. Per the germline V gene, CDR1 is KGHSH and CDR2 is LQKENI. Trimming removed 1 base at V and 4 bases at J, with 13 bases between. CDR3 in amino acids: CASSPREGASTGELFF. CDR3 in DNA: TGTGCCAGCTCACCACGGGAAGGGGCGAGCACCGGGGAGCTGTTTTTT.

The chain uses TRBV15 and TRBJ1-6; the match to TRBD1 covers 7 bases. This CDR3 is built from 15 residues. J lost 14 bases, V lost 2 bases, and 12 bases had no gene match. Looked up from germline, CDR1 is LNHNV and CDR2 is YYDKDF (reference sequence). The CDR3 bases are TGTGCCACCAGCAGAAAAGACAGGGACGCCCAGGCCCTCCACTTT. It translates to CATSRKDRDAQALHF. Full variable domain (outside the CDR3, taken from reference TRBV15 and TRBJ1-6): DAMVIQNPRYQVTQFGKPVTLSCSQTLNHNVMYWYQQKSSQAPKLLFHYYDKDFNNEADTPDNFQSRRPNTSFCFLDIRSPGLGDTAMYLCATSRKDRDAQALHFGNGTRLTVT.

This clone was found a few times. The gene calls are TRBV11-2 and TRBJ2-5; D gene unclear. V lost 1 base and J lost 4, with 13 bases in between. This CDR3 is 15 amino acids long. The germline V gene encodes CDR1 SGHAT and CDR2 FQNNGV. The chain's CDR3 is CASSLVFQVSETQYF. CDR3 nucleotides: TGTGCCAGCAGCTTAGTTTTCCAGGTTTCAGAGACCCAGTACTTC. Combining the CDR3 with reference TRBV11-2 and TRBJ2-5 gives the whole variable domain EAGVAQSPRYKIIEKRQSVAFWCNPISGHATLYWYQQILGQGPKLLIQFQNNGVVDDSQLPKDRFSAERLKGVDSTLKIQPAKLEDSAVYLCASSLVFQVSETQYFGPGTRLLVL.

The chain uses TRBV13 and TRBJ1-2; D is possibly TRBD1 (6 bases). The V end was cut by 5 bases, the J end by 2 bases, with 9 bases between. In germline, CDR1 is PRHDT, CDR2 FYEKMQ (reference sequence). This CDR3 is built from 13 residues. The CDR3 DNA sequence: TGTGCCAGCAGCCCTGGACAGAACTATGGCTACACCTTC. This codes for CASSPGQNYGYTF.

This clone is a singleton in its sample. The chain couples TRBV5-8 to TRBJ1-5; D gene ambiguous. CDR1 is SGHTS and CDR2 is YDEGEE in the germline V gene. The CDR3 length is 12 residues. Trimming stripped 4 bases from V and 8 bases from J, with 10 bases between. CDR3 bases: TGTGCCAGCAGCGAGGGTCTCAAGCCCCAGCATTTT. Its translation: CASSEGLKPQHF.

A single count supports this clone. This chain joins TRBV9 and TRBJ2-3, with D possibly matching TRBD2 (6 bases). The germline V and J ends were trimmed by 4 bases and 4 bases, with 16 bases remaining between them. The germline gives CDR1 SGDLS, CDR2 YYNGEE. The CDR3 extends over 15 amino acids. The CDR3 loop is CASSPASVYSDTQYF. The CDR3 bases are TGTGCCAGCAGCCCGGCTAGCGTTTATTCAGATACGCAGTATTTT.

V and J are TRBV4-2 and TRBJ1-2; 10 bases agree with TRBD1. The CDR3 runs 15 residues. Germline CDR1 is LGHNA and CDR2 is YNFKEQ. V shed 0 bases, J shed 3 bases, and the junction held 1 base outside the gene matches. The CDR3 DNA reads TGTGCCAGCAGCCAAGAGGACAGGGGGTACTATGGCTACACCTTC. It codes for CASSQEDRGYYGYTF.

The chain uses TRBV27 and TRBJ2-1; 10 bases map to TRBD2. V lost 8 bases to trimming and J lost 8 bases; unmatched junction nucleotides: 12. Germline CDR1 is MNHEY and CDR2 is SMNVEV (reference sequence). This CDR3 has 15 residues. In DNA, the CDR3 is TGTGCCAGCGGACCTTTCCCCGGGACTAGCGATGAGCAGTTCTTC. Amino acid sequence: CASGPFPGTSDEQFF.